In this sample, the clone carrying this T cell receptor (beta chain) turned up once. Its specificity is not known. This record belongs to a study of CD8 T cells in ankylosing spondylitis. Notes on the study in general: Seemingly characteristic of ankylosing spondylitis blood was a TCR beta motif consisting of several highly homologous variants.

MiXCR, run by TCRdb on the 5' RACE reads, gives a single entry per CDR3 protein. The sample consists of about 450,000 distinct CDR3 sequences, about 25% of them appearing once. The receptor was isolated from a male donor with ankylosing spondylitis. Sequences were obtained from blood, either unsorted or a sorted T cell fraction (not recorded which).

The chain's CDR3 is CASSKGQAEAFF. The CDR3 nucleotides read TGTGCCAGCAGCAAGGGACAGGCGGAAGCTTTCTTT. The chain is built from TRBV11-3 and TRBJ1-1, with 8 bases aligning to TRBD1. Germline V CDR1 and CDR2: SGHNT, YENEEA. CDR3 length: 12 amino acids. The trim removed 5 bases at V and 8 bases at J, leaving 4 bases unmatched.